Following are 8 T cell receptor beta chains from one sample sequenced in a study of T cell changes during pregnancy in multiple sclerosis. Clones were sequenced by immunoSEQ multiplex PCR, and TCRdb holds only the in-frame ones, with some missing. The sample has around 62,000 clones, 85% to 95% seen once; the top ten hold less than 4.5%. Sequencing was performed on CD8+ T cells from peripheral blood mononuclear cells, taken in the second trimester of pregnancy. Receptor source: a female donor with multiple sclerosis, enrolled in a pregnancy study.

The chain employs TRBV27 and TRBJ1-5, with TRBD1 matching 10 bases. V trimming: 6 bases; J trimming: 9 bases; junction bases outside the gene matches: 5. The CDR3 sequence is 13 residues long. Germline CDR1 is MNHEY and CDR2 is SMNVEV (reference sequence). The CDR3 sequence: CASRDRGPSPQHF. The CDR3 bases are TGTGCCAGCAGAGACAGGGGGCCTTCGCCCCAGCATTTT.

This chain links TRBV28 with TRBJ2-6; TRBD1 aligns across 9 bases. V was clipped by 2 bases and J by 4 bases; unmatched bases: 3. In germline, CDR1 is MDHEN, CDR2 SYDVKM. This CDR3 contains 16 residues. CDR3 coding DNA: TGTGCCAGCAGTTTAATGGGGACAGGGGGGGCCAACGTCCTGACTTTC. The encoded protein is CASSLMGTGGANVLTF.

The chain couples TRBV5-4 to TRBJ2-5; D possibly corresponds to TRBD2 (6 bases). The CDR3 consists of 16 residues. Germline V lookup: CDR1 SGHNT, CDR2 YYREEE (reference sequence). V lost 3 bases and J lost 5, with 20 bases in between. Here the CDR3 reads CASSSGESAPPETQYF. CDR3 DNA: TGTGCCAGCAGCTCGGGGGAGAGCGCCCCCCCCGAGACCCAGTACTTC.

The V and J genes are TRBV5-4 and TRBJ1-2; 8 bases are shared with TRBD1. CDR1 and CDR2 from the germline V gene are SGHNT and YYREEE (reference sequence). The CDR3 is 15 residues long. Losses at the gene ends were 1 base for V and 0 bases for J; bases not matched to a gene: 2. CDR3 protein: CASSLPTGANYGYTF. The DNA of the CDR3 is TGTGCCAGCAGCTTGCCGACAGGGGCTAACTATGGCTACACCTTC.

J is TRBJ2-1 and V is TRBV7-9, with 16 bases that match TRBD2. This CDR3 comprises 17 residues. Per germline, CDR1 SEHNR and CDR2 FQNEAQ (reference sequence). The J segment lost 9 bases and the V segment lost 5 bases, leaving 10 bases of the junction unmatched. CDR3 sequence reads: CASSHSGTSGRGAEQFF. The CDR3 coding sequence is TGTGCCAGCAGCCATTCCGGGACTAGCGGGAGGGGAGCTGAGCAGTTCTTC. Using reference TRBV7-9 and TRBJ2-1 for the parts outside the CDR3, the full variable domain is DTGVSQNPRHKITKRGQNVTFRCDPISEHNRLYWYRQTLGQGPEFLTYFQNEAQLEKSRLLSDRFSAERPKGSFSTLEIQRTEQGDSAMYLCASSHSGTSGRGAEQFFGPGTRLTVL.

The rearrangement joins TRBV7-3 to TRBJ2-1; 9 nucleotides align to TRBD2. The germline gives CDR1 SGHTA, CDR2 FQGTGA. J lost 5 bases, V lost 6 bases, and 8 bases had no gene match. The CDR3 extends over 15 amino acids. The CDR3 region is CASSYSGGGDNEQFF. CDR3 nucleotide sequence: TGTGCCAGCAGTTATAGCGGGGGAGGAGACAATGAGCAGTTCTTC.

This CDR3 is CASSKGGPTDTQYF. The CDR3 DNA is TGTGCCAGCAGCAAGGGGGGGCCCACAGATACGCAGTATTTT. The rearrangement uses TRBV11-2 and TRBJ2-3, with a weak D call TRBD2 (7 bases). The CDR3 runs 14 residues. V was trimmed by 5 bases and J by 2 bases, leaving 11 bases between them. Germline assignment: CDR1 SGHAT and CDR2 FQNNGV.

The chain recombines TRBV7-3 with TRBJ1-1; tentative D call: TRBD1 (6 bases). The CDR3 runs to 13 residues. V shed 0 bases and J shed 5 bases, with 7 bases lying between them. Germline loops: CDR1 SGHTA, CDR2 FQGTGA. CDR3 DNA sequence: TGTGCCAGCAGCTTAACGCAGGGGACTGAAGCTTTCTTT. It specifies CASSLTQGTEAFF.